This TCR beta chain was sequenced during a study of blood T cells in healthy people across ages. Sample-barcoded 5' priming and a J-beta primer mix drove a second PCR of about 6 to 12 cycles. TCRdb re-called the 5' RACE reads through MiXCR, storing one row per CDR3 protein. The sample lists roughly 1,500,000 distinct CDR3 sequences, roughly 40% occurring once. Notes on the study in general: One million T cells yielded diversity estimates that were considered underestimates. The long-lived group displayed more naive CD4+ cells, plus higher diversity, than the aged donors did. Age brought a roughly linear fall in TCR beta diversity measured per million T cells.

Trimming pared 4 bases from V and 7 bases from J, leaving 14 bases between. The CDR3 runs to 13 residues. With regard to this clonotype: Its antigen is still unknown.

At least 6 micrograms of total RNA were extracted per sample. The sample taken for sequencing was blood. The receptor was isolated from a woman in her late teens or twenties in good health. This chain uses TRBV12-3 or TRBV12-4 with TRBJ2-7; maybe TRBD2 (5 bases). CDR3: CASSSTGNNEQYF. CDR3 in DNA: TGTGCCAGCAGTTCGACGGGAAACAATGAGCAGTACTTC.